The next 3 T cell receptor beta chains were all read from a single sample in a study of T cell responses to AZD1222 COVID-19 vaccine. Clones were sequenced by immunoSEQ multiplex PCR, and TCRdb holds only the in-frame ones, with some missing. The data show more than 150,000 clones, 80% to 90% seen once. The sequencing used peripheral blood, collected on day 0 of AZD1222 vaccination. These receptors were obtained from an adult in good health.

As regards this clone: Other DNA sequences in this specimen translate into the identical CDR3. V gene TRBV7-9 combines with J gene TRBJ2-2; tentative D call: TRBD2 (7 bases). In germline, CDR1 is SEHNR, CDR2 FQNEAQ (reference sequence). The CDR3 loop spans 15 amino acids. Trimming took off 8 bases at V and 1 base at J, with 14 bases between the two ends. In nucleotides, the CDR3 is TGTGCCAGCCCCCACGGGGGGCTGAACACCGGGGAGCTGTTTTTT. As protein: CASPHGGLNTGELFF.

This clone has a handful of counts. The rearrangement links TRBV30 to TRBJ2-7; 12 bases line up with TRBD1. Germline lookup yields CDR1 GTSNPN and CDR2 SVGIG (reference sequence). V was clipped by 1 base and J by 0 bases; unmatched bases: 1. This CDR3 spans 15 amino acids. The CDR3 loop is CAWSEGQGASYEQYF. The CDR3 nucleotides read TGTGCCTGGAGTGAGGGACAGGGGGCCTCCTACGAGCAGTACTTC.

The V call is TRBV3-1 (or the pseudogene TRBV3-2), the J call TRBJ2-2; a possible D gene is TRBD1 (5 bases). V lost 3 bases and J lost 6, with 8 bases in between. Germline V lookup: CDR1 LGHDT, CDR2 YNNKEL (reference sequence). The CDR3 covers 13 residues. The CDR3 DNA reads TGTGCCAGCAGCCAGGCCAGGGCCGGGGAGCTGTTTTTT. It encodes CASSQARAGELFF.